This TCR beta chain was found in a study of T cell responses to AZD1222 COVID-19 vaccine. This table comes from immunoSEQ multiplex PCR, and its TCRdb copy is limited to in-frame clones, with some not included. This sample carries 150,000 or so clones, around 88% of them seen once, and the ten largest clones take approximately 16%. Comments on this clone: Its antigen is not known.

Losses at the gene ends were 3 bases for V and 6 bases for J; bases not matched to a gene: 8. This CDR3 has 14 residues. The germline CDR1 and CDR2 sequences are SGHNT and YYREEE (reference sequence). Broader study findings: Seropositivity was recorded at baseline in only 6 or 7 AZD1222 recipients. The repertoires were collected only after the peak T cell response. White British donors predominated, females outnumbered males, and clonal diversity was possibly underestimated.

The clonotype comes from an adult in good health. This specimen consisted of peripheral blood, obtained on day 0 of AZD1222 vaccination. This sequence joins TRBV5-4 and TRBJ1-1; TRBD1 agrees at 7 bases. The CDR3 loop reads CASSSGQAVAEAFF. In DNA, the CDR3 is TGTGCCAGCAGCTCCGGACAGGCTGTTGCTGAAGCTTTCTTT.